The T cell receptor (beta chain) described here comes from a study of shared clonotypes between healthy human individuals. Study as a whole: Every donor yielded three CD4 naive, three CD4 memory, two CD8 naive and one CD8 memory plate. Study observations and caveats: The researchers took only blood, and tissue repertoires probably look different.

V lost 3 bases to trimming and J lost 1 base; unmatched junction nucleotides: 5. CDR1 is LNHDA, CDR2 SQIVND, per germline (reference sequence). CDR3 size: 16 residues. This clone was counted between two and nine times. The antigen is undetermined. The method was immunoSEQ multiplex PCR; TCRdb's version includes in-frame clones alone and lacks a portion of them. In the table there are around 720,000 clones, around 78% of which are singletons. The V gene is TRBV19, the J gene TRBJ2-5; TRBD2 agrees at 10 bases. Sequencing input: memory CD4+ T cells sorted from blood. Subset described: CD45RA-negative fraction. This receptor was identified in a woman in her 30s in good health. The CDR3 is CASSIRLAGVQETQYF. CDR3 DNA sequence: TGTGCCAGTAGTATTCGTCTAGCGGGGGTCCAAGAGACCCAGTACTTC.